The 17 T cell receptor beta chains below were found in one sample sequenced in a study of Graves' ophthalmopathy and Graves' hyperthyroidism. Amplification targeted the TCR beta CDR3 regions, with RNA transcripts as the source material. Second-round multiplex PCR came after a first-round RT-PCR that employed HTBI primers. In TCRdb, the multiplex PCR reads were re-called with MiXCR into one record per CDR3 protein. Found here are 300,000 to 400,000 distinct CDR3 sequences, roughly 17% of them singletons; the top ten hold around 12%. Input material: peripheral blood. These receptors all come from an adult man with Graves' ophthalmopathy.

This clonotype has a count of ten or more. The gene calls are TRBV9 and TRBJ2-5, with D unresolved. There are 14 residues in the CDR3. The V gene lost 0 bases and the J gene lost 0 bases, with 6 bases spanning the gap. CDR1 SGDLS and CDR2 YYNGEE come from the germline V gene. CDR3 sequence reads: CASSVGTYQETQYF. The CDR3 nucleotides read TGTGCCAGCAGCGTAGGGACGTACCAAGAGACCCAGTACTTC.

This clonotype was picked up many times. V and J are TRBV5-6 and TRBJ1-2; D possibly corresponds to TRBD1 (5 bases). The CDR3 covers 15 residues. Trimming took 6 bases from V and 5 from J, leaving 20 bases between them. CDR1 is SGHDT and CDR2 is YYEEEE in the germline V gene. The CDR3 sequence is CASTPYDRTSYGYTF. The CDR3, as DNA: TGTGCCAGCACCCCCTACGACCGGACATCGTATGGCTACACCTTC.

This clonotype was counted ten times or more. The V gene is TRBV6-5, the J gene TRBJ1-1; D is uncertain. Per the germline V gene, CDR1 is MNHEY and CDR2 is SVGAGI. This CDR3 region has 14 residues. Trimming left V 2 bases short and J 3 bases short, with 10 bases between. As DNA, the CDR3 is TGTGCCAGCAGTTACAGGGTCTCTGACACTGAAGCTTTCTTT. Protein product: CASSYRVSDTEAFF.

This clonotype was found many times. The chain uses TRBV14 and TRBJ2-7; D is possibly TRBD1 (5 bases). The CDR3 runs 13 residues. V was clipped by 2 bases and J by 4 bases, with 9 bases between them. Germline V gives CDR1 SGHDN, CDR2 FVKESK. The CDR3 sequence is CASSQRTPYEQYF. As DNA, the CDR3 is TGTGCCAGCAGCCAAAGGACACCGTACGAGCAGTACTTC.

This clonotype was recorded many times. This rearrangement joins TRBV19 to TRBJ1-3; the D gene is possibly TRBD1 (6 bases). The CDR3 has 15 residues. V was pared by 5 bases and J by 4 bases, with 15 bases between. Germline V CDR1 and CDR2: LNHDA, SQIVND (reference sequence). Here the CDR3 reads CASSVSSGVGNTIYF. Written as DNA, the CDR3 is TGTGCCAGTAGTGTTTCATCAGGGGTCGGAAACACCATATATTTT.

This chain connects TRBV28 to TRBJ1-1, with unresolved D. Deletions cut 2 bases from V and 11 bases from J, with 15 bases between. The CDR3 is 13 amino acids. The germline V gene has CDR1 MDHEN and CDR2 SYDVKM. CDR3 sequence: CASSLVLGPGAFF. The DNA for the CDR3 is TGTGCCAGCAGTTTAGTTTTGGGCCCGGGGGCTTTCTTT. Together with reference TRBV28 and TRBJ1-1, the CDR3 gives the full variable domain: DVKVTQSSRYLVKRTGEKVFLECVQDMDHENMFWYRQDPGLGLRLIYFSYDVKMKEKGDIPEGYSVSREKKERFSLILESASTNQTSMYLCASSLVLGPGAFFGQGTRLTVV.

This clonotype was detected only a few times. The rearrangement joins TRBV7-9 to TRBJ2-5; maybe TRBD2 (6 bases). The V gene's germline CDR1 is SEHNR and CDR2 FQNEAQ (reference sequence). CDR3 length equals 14 residues. Deletions cut 7 bases from V and 6 bases from J, with 18 bases between. Written as DNA, the CDR3 is TGTGCCAGCACGTCAAGGACGCGCGGGAAGACCCAGTACTTC. Protein sequence: CASTSRTRGKTQYF. The complete variable domain, with remaining parts taken from reference TRBV7-9 and TRBJ2-5, reads DTGVSQNPRHKITKRGQNVTFRCDPISEHNRLYWYRQTLGQGPEFLTYFQNEAQLEKSRLLSDRFSAERPKGSFSTLEIQRTEQGDSAMYLCASTSRTRGKTQYFGPGTRLLVL.

This clonotype came up many times. The chain combines TRBV30 with TRBJ2-2; the match to TRBD2 covers 12 bases. This CDR3 comprises 14 residues. Germline V gene lookup returns CDR1 GTSNPN and CDR2 SVGIG (reference sequence). Unmatched junction bases numbered 3, after V lost 6 bases and J lost 4 bases. In DNA form, the CDR3 reads TGTGCCTGTCGACTAGCGGGAGCCACCGGGGAGCTGTTTTTT. Its protein is CACRLAGATGELFF.

In this sample, this clonotype turned up many times. The CDR3: CASSSVPAYEQYF. The CDR3 region has the DNA TGTGCCAGCAGCTCCGTGCCAGCCTACGAGCAGTACTTC. The chain couples TRBV7-9 to TRBJ2-7; the D is unclear. From germline, CDR1 is SEHNR and CDR2 FQNEAQ (reference sequence). This CDR3 is built from 13 residues. V gave up 4 bases and J gave up 2 bases, with 9 bases separating them.

Ten or more counts support this clonotype. The rearrangement uses TRBV28 and TRBJ1-5; D gene unclear. In germline, CDR1 is MDHEN, CDR2 SYDVKM. The CDR3 consists of 15 residues. The V end was cut by 7 bases, the J end by 1 base, with 14 bases between. The CDR3 sequence is CASTHRLGSNQPQHF. In DNA, the CDR3 is TGTGCCAGCACCCATAGATTAGGAAGCAATCAGCCCCAGCATTTT.

This clonotype was recorded once. CDR3 coding DNA: TGTGCCAGCGCCAAGGGAGGGGAATGGTCCTACGAGCAGTACTTC. This sequence encodes CASAKGGEWSYEQYF. The chain links TRBV11-2 to TRBJ2-7, with TRBD2 identical over 7 bases. Germline V gene lookup returns CDR1 SGHAT and CDR2 FQNNGV. V lost 8 bases to trimming and J lost 1 base; unmatched junction nucleotides: 11. The CDR3 sequence is 15 residues long.

The table lists this clonotype with many counts. This chain connects TRBV28 to TRBJ1-1; TRBD1 matches at 8 bases. The CDR3 has 12 amino acids. Germline assignment: CDR1 MDHEN and CDR2 SYDVKM. Germline trimming cut 8 bases from V and 1 base from J; bases unmatched to any gene: 0. The CDR3 DNA sequence: TGTGCCAGCGGACAGGGGAACACTGAAGCTTTCTTT. The encoded protein is CASGQGNTEAFF.

This clonotype was observed many times. The V gene is TRBV18, the J gene TRBJ2-5; D call uncertain. Germline V gene data show CDR1 as KGHSH and CDR2 as LQKENI. CDR3 length: 14 amino acids. Trimming removed 2 bases from V and 1 base from J, with 8 bases in between. For the CDR3, the DNA is TGTGCCAGCTCACCATCGGCAGTCCAAGAGACCCAGTACTTC. Residues: CASSPSAVQETQYF.

This clonotype was seen many times. V is TRBV18 and J is TRBJ2-7, with 7 positions matching TRBD1. V lost 3 bases to trimming and J lost 1 base; unmatched junction nucleotides: 3. The CDR3 extends over 14 amino acids. CDR1 KGHSH and CDR2 LQKENI come from the germline V gene. The CDR3 region has the DNA TGTGCCAGCTCACCCGGACAGGAGTCCTACGAGCAGTACTTC. Amino acids: CASSPGQESYEQYF.

This clonotype was seen repeatedly, ten times or more. The chain combines TRBV6-5 with TRBJ2-7; TRBD1 matches 7 bases. Germline assignment: CDR1 MNHEY and CDR2 SVGAGI. This CDR3 is 16 amino acids long. J gave up 7 bases and V 0 bases, and 12 bases lay outside the gene matches. CDR3: CASSYSTGTEAGEQYF. CDR3 nucleotide sequence: TGTGCCAGCAGTTACTCGACAGGGACGGAAGCAGGGGAGCAGTACTTC.

This clonotype has ten or more counts. The chain employs TRBV6-1 and TRBJ1-2; D may be TRBD1 (5 bases). Germline V lookup: CDR1 MNHNS, CDR2 SASEGT. Trimming cost V 0 bases and J 3 bases, with 8 bases left between them. The CDR3 runs to 14 residues. The CDR3 bases are TGTGCCAGCAGTGAAGCGGGGGGGGACTATGGCTACACCTTC. This codes for CASSEAGGDYGYTF.

The V gene is TRBV19, the J gene TRBJ1-6, with TRBD1 identical over 9 bases. J gave up 5 bases and V 4 bases, and 6 bases lay outside the gene matches. Germline V gene lookup returns CDR1 LNHDA and CDR2 SQIVND (reference sequence). This CDR3 region has 16 residues. The CDR3 loop reads CASSTRGQGNNSPLHF. The DNA of the CDR3 is TGTGCCAGTAGTACCCGAGGACAGGGGAATAATTCACCCCTCCACTTT.